These T cell receptor beta chains were read from a single sample in a study of beta chain features in type 1 diabetes. Assay used: immunoSEQ multiplex PCR; TCRdb lists only in-frame clones, some missing. Of roughly 290,000 clones listed, approximately 15% were seen once; the top ten hold around 0.015%. The sample consisted of naive CD4+ T cells from blood. The receptors come from a man younger than 35 with type 1 diabetes. CDR3s include the opening cysteine and the closing phenylalanine or tryptophan. D genes are given only for firm matches. Rows may omit the clone size; those that give it use once, few, many or a size class.

d_call,v_call,j_call,clone_size,cdr3_aa,cdr3_nt
TRBD1,TRBV4-3,TRBJ1-2,few,CASSQADRGIGGYTF,TGCGCCAGCAGCCAAGCAGACAGGGGGATCGGTGGCTACACCTTC
NA,TRBV6-6,TRBJ1-1,NA,CASSPVDSANTEAFF,TGTGCCAGCAGCCCGGTTGACAGCGCGAACACTGAAGCTTTCTTT
NA,TRBV23-1,TRBJ2-2,few,CASSHFRSAATTGELFF,TGCGCCAGCAGTCATTTCCGGTCTGCAGCGACGACCGGGGAGCTGTTTTTT
NA,TRBV7-2,TRBJ2-7,NA,CASSSPDYRVNEQYF,TGTGCCAGCAGCTCACCGGACTACCGAGTAAACGAGCAGTACTTC
NA,TRBV30,TRBJ2-7,NA,CASRAADKYEQYF,TGTGCCTCTCGAGCGGCAGACAAGTACGAGCAGTACTTC
TRBD1,TRBV30,TRBJ2-3,NA,CAFRDSPGDTQYF,TGTGCCTTTCGGGACAGTCCTGGGGATACGCAGTATTTT
TRBD2,TRBV5-1,TRBJ2-1,few,CASSRSGGAWYEQFF,TGCGCCAGCAGCCGTAGCGGGGGGGCTTGGTATGAGCAGTTCTTC
NA,TRBV19,TRBJ2-5,NA,CASSAALGRAQETQYF,TGTGCCAGTAGTGCCGCCCTTGGCAGGGCTCAAGAGACCCAGTACTTC
NA,TRBV4-3,TRBJ2-7,few,CASSQDWVPYEQYF,TGCGCCAGCAGCCAGGACTGGGTGCCCTACGAGCAGTACTTC
NA,TRBV30,TRBJ1-5,few,CAWSLRRQPQHF,TGTGCCTGGAGTTTACGGAGGCAGCCCCAGCATTTT
TRBD1,TRBV28,TRBJ1-5,few,CAILPGTGFNQPQHF,TGTGCCATCCTCCCCGGGACAGGGTTCAATCAGCCCCAGCATTTT
NA,TRBV28,TRBJ2-7,NA,CASSPGSSGSYEQYF,TGTGCCAGCAGCCCCGGATCTTCGGGCTCCTACGAGCAGTACTTC
NA,TRBV4-1,TRBJ2-5,NA,CASSQDVQVQETQYF,TGCGCCAGCAGCCAAGATGTACAGGTACAAGAGACCCAGTACTTC
NA,TRBV10-3,TRBJ1-2,NA,CAISKQGYGYTF,TGTGCCATCAGCAAACAGGGCTATGGCTACACCTTC
NA,TRBV11-2,TRBJ2-2,NA,CASSAGYTGELFF,TGTGCCAGCAGTGCGGGGTACACCGGGGAGCTGTTTTTT
TRBD1,TRBV29-1,TRBJ2-5,few,CSVRDSNQETQYF,TGCAGCGTCCGGGACAGCAACCAAGAGACCCAGTACTTC
TRBD1,TRBV14,TRBJ1-2,NA,CASTTKDPVPLGQGAAGYGYTF,TGTGCCAGCACCACCAAAGATCCGGTTCCACTGGGACAGGGCGCTGCTGGCTATGGCTACACCTTC
NA,TRBV9,TRBJ1-1,NA,CASSVTGTLNTEAFF,TGTGCCAGCAGCGTTACCGGGACACTGAACACTGAAGCTTTCTTT
TRBD1,TRBV27,TRBJ2-7,NA,CASSFRDSNYEQYF,TGTGCCAGCAGTTTCCGGGACAGCAACTACGAGCAGTACTTC
NA,TRBV21-1,TRBJ2-7,once,CASSKEVTGRANSYEQYF,TGTGCCAGCAGCAAAGAAGTAACAGGGAGGGCCAATTCCTACGAGCAGTACTTC
NA,TRBV27,TRBJ2-7,NA,CASSIQGNGYSEQYF,TGTGCCAGCAGTATCCAGGGGAACGGCTACTCCGAGCAGTACTTC
NA,TRBV20-1,TRBJ1-3,NA,CSASRGNTIYF,TGCAGTGCTAGTAGAGGAAACACCATATATTTT
NA,TRBV4-3,TRBJ2-7,NA,CASSQDLASSYYEQYF,TGCGCCAGCAGCCAAGATTTGGCTAGCAGTTACTACGAGCAGTACTTC
NA,TRBV6-5,TRBJ1-2,NA,CASSYSSTGNGYTF,TGTGCCAGCAGTTACTCGTCGACGGGGAATGGCTACACCTTC
NA,TRBV9,TRBJ2-1,NA,CASSVVGGSLSYNEQFF,TGTGCCAGCAGCGTAGTGGGAGGCAGCTTGTCCTACAATGAGCAGTTCTTC
TRBD2,TRBV5-1,TRBJ2-5,NA,CASSLPRVAGDQETQYF,TGCGCCAGCAGCTTGCCCCGCGTAGCGGGGGACCAAGAGACCCAGTACTTC
TRBD2,TRBV7-9,TRBJ2-2,few,CASNPPGGGTGELFF,TGTGCCAGCAACCCGCCGGGGGGAGGAACCGGGGAGCTGTTTTTT
TRBD1,TRBV27,TRBJ2-6,NA,CASSRLQGVGANVLTF,TGTGCCAGCAGCCGCCTACAGGGGGTGGGGGCCAACGTCCTGACTTTC
NA,TRBV6-6,TRBJ1-1,NA,CASPKGENTEAFF,TGTGCCAGCCCGAAGGGGGAGAACACTGAAGCTTTCTTT
NA,TRBV27,TRBJ1-2,NA,CASSPRDTFYGYTF,TGTGCCAGCAGTCCCCGGGACACCTTCTATGGCTACACCTTC
NA,TRBV30,TRBJ1-1,few,CAWSFRGNTEAFF,TGTGCCTGGAGTTTCAGGGGAAACACTGAAGCTTTCTTT
TRBD1,TRBV28,TRBJ2-5,few,CASSPGQGETQYF,TGTGCCAGCAGCCCGGGACAGGGGGAGACCCAGTACTTC